This TCR beta chain was recorded in a study of stem cell transplantation in POMP-related autoinflammatory disease. Across the study: Before transplant: CD4+ naive skewing, low CD8+ proportions, reduced cytokine secretion. Study results and caveats: Across all analyzed T-cell subsets, patients with PRAID tended toward reduced diversity and increased clonality.

PRAID featured prominent immunodeficiency. Sequenced by immunoSEQ multiplex PCR; TCRdb stores in-frame clones only, minus some. The data hold tens of thousands of clones, with approximately 78% observed a single time. As regards this clone: Its antigen is not known.

This specimen consisted of CD4+ T cells from PBMCs, obtained before stem cell transplantation. This sequence was found in a human donor with POMP-related autoinflammation and immune dysregulation (PRAID).

CDR3 nucleotide sequence: TGTGCCAGCAGCGTAGCACAGGGGCTCACCTACAATGAGCAGTTCTTC. Amino acid sequence: CASSVAQGLTYNEQFF. The V and J genes are TRBV9 and TRBJ2-1, with 7 positions matching TRBD1. V gave up 0 bases and J gave up 2 bases; unmatched junction bases: 5. The CDR3 totals 16 residues. CDR1 is SGDLS, CDR2 YYNGEE, per germline.